This T cell receptor (beta chain) was identified in a study of T cells in Graves' hyperthyroidism and ophthalmopathy. General observations from the study: Most clonotypes expanded in thyroid above 0.001 were likewise present in blood.

RNA transcripts served as the template for amplifying TCR beta CDR3 regions. In the first-round RT-PCR of the TCR CDR3, the HTBI primer set was used. TCRdb recomputed calls from the multiplex PCR reads with MiXCR, one row per CDR3 protein. Here the sample spans 450,000 to 700,000 distinct CDR3 sequences, more than 45% being singletons. The J segment lost 7 bases and the V segment lost 4 bases, leaving 5 bases of the junction unmatched. From germline, CDR1 is SGDLS and CDR2 YYNGEE. The CDR3 is 14 residues long. Clinical symptoms, serum thyroxine and TRAb, thyroid ultrasound and orbital computed tomography together formed the diagnostic basis. In the case of this clonotype: What it binds is not known.

The sequence came from an adult woman with Graves' disease, either hyperthyroidism or ophthalmopathy (not recorded which). Source material: peripheral blood or thyroid tissue (not recorded which). V is TRBV9 and J is TRBJ1-6, with 7 bases matching TRBD1. CDR3 nucleotide sequence: TGTGCCAGCAGCTCGGGACAGACGAATTCACCCCTCCACTTT. Translation gives CASSSGQTNSPLHF.